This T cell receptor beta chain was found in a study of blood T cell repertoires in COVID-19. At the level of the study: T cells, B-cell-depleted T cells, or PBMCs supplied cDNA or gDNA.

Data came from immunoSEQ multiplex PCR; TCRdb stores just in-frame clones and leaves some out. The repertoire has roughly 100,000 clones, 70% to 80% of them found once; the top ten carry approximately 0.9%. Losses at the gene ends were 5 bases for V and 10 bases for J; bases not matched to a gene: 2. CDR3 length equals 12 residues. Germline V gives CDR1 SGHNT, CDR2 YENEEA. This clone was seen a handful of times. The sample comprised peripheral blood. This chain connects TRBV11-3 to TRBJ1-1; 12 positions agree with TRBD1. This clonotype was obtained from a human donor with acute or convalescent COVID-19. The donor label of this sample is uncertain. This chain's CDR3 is CASSRDRGRAFF. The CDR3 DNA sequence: TGTGCCAGCAGCCGGGACAGGGGGCGAGCTTTCTTT.